This T cell receptor beta chain was profiled in a study of cytomegalovirus exposure and HLA in healthy donors. Study-wide points: Reportedly, cytomegalovirus status was diagnosed with high sensitivity and specificity. Reportedly, a later analysis found an Asian-associated ancestry cluster had fewer N-insertions than the approximately 670-donor mean. In a later analysis, TCR beta V- and J-gene trimming was associated with a missense DCLRE1C variant.

PCR involved 60 Vbeta and 13 Jbeta primers. Repertoires were generated with immunoSEQ multiplex PCR, while TCRdb's copy carries only in-frame clones and drops some. The sample includes about 150,000 clones, about four fifths of them seen just once. Though probably carrying unrecorded immune exposures, donors were nominally healthy at sampling. Germline V CDR1 and CDR2: SGHNT, YYREEE (reference sequence). The V segment lost 4 bases and the J segment 5 bases; nucleotides outside the gene matches: 5. The CDR3 sequence is 14 residues long. Turning to this clone: Its target is not known.

The sequencing sample was made of PBMCs. This rearrangement joins TRBV5-4 to TRBJ1-3; 8 bases fit TRBD1. The sequence derives from a human donor in good health. This CDR3 reads CASSLGQGRNTIYF. For the CDR3, the DNA is TGTGCCAGCAGCCTCGGACAGGGAAGAAACACCATATATTTT.